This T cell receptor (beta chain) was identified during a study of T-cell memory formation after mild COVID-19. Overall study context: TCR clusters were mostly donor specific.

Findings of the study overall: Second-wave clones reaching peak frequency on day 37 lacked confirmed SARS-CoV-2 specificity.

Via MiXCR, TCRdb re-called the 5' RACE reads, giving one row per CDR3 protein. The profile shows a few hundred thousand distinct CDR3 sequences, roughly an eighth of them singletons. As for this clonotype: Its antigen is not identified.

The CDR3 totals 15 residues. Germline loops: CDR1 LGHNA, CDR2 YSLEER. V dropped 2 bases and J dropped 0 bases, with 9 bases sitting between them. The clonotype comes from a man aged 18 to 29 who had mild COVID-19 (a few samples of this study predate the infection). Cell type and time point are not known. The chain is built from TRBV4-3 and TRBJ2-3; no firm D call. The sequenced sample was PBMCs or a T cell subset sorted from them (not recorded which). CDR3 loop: CASSQNSHSTDTQYF. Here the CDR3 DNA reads TGCGCCAGCAGCCAAAACTCACATAGCACAGATACGCAGTATTTT.